These 28 T cell receptor beta chains were sequenced from one sample in a study of identifying expanded T cells in peripheral blood. Here immunoSEQ multiplex PCR was the method, and the copy in TCRdb shows in-frame clones only, minus some. The profile shows about 100,000 clones, 87% of them singletons. The sequenced material came from blood. The receptor set was obtained from a person between 18 and 70 years old in good health.

The chain uses TRBV6-5 and TRBJ2-2; a weak D match, TRBD1 (6 bases). The CDR3 loop spans 15 amino acids. The ends were cut back, 5 bases at V and 2 bases at J, with 12 bases in the middle. CDR1 is MNHEY, CDR2 SVGAGI, per germline. The CDR3: CASSLQGANTGELFF. Here the CDR3 DNA reads TGTGCCAGCAGTCTACAGGGAGCTAACACCGGGGAGCTGTTTTTT.

V usage is TRBV5-1 and J usage is TRBJ2-3, with 7 bases lining up with TRBD2. CDR1 SGHRS and CDR2 YFSETQ come from the germline V gene. The CDR3 has 14 residues. After removal of 2 bases from V and 3 bases from J, the junction contained 3 bases not matched to a gene. Here the CDR3 reads CASSFGRATDTQYF. As DNA, the CDR3 is TGCGCCAGCAGCTTTGGGAGGGCGACAGATACGCAGTATTTT. The whole variable domain, filled in from reference TRBV5-1 and TRBJ2-3, reads KAGVTQTPRYLIKTRGQQVTLSCSPISGHRSVSWYQQTPGQGLQFLFEYFSETQRNKGNFPGRFSGRQFSNSRSEMNVSTLELGDSALYLCASSFGRATDTQYFGPGTRLTVL.

The chain recombines TRBV28 with TRBJ1-1; D ambiguous. The CDR3 loop spans 15 amino acids. V was clipped by 8 bases and J by 6 bases, with 22 bases between them. CDR1 MDHEN and CDR2 SYDVKM come from the germline V gene. The CDR3 DNA follows: TGTGCCAGCTCGTCGCAGGCTATCGTGCGGCCTGAAGCTTTCTTT. Residues: CASSSQAIVRPEAFF.

This chain links TRBV4-2 with TRBJ1-5; unclear D gene. Germline CDR1 and CDR2: LGHNA and YNFKEQ. V shed 0 bases and J shed 6 bases, with 12 bases lying between them. The CDR3 spans 15 residues. CDR3 region: CASSQDRRIRQPQHF. The CDR3 region has the DNA TGTGCCAGCAGCCAAGACCGTCGAATACGTCAGCCCCAGCATTTT.

The sample holds a few counts of this clone. Other DNA sequences in this sample translate to the same CDR3. The V call is TRBV6-1, the J call TRBJ1-2; D unresolved. V dropped 2 bases and J dropped 3 bases, with 7 bases sitting between them. Germline V lookup: CDR1 MNHNS, CDR2 SASEGT. The CDR3 has 13 residues. As DNA, the CDR3 is TGTGCCAGCAGTGAACGGGCAGACTATGGCTACACCTTC. Its translation is CASSERADYGYTF.

The chain employs TRBV10-3 and TRBJ1-2; 8 bases align to TRBD1. Unmatched junction bases numbered 11, after V lost 4 bases and J lost 4 bases. Germline V gives CDR1 ENHRY, CDR2 SYGVKD. This CDR3 spans 16 amino acids. CDR3 region: CAISGGTGPTSYGYTF. The CDR3 DNA reads TGTGCCATCAGTGGAGGGACAGGACCAACCAGCTATGGCTACACCTTC.

The gene calls are TRBV18 and TRBJ2-1; TRBD2 matches 10 bases. The CDR3 length is 15 residues. The ends lost 5 bases at V and 7 bases at J; junction bases unmatched: 8. Germline V gene data show CDR1 as KGHSH and CDR2 as LQKENI. The CDR3 loop is CASSKSGGVVNEQFF. The CDR3 bases are TGTGCCAGCTCAAAAAGCGGGGGGGTCGTAAATGAGCAGTTCTTC.

J is TRBJ2-3 and V is TRBV27; no clear D gene. V was cut by 0 bases and J by 2 bases, with 3 bases left in between. This CDR3 contains 13 residues. The germline CDR1 and CDR2 sequences are MNHEY and SMNVEV (reference sequence). DNA for the CDR3: TGTGCCAGCAGTTTATCCTACACAGATACGCAGTATTTT. Residues: CASSLSYTDTQYF.

The V gene is TRBV18, the J gene TRBJ2-2; 10 positions agree with TRBD1. The CDR3 length is 15 residues. V was clipped by 0 bases and J by 7 bases; unmatched bases: 2. Germline V lookup: CDR1 KGHSH, CDR2 LQKENI. CDR3 sequence (DNA): TGTGCCAGCTCACCACCCGGGACAGGGGTCGGGGAGCTGTTTTTT. Translating it yields CASSPPGTGVGELFF.

The chain uses TRBV25-1 and TRBJ2-3; 7 positions match TRBD1. V dropped 8 bases and J dropped 4; count of bases not matched to a gene: 3. The CDR3 extends over 12 amino acids. CDR1 and CDR2 from the germline V gene are MGHDK and SYGVNS. CDR3 DNA sequence: TGTGCCAGCCGACAGGGCCCAGATACGCAGTATTTT. Protein product: CASRQGPDTQYF.

This clone is a singleton in its sample. The genes are TRBV5-4 and TRBJ2-5; TRBD1 or TRBD2 may be the D gene (6 bases each). Deletions cut 5 bases from V and 1 base from J, with 15 bases between. Per germline, CDR1 SGHNT and CDR2 YYREEE (reference sequence). The length of the CDR3 is 15 residues. This chain's CDR3 is CASSSPTGAQETQYF. Here the CDR3 DNA reads TGTGCCAGCAGTTCACCGACGGGGGCCCAAGAGACCCAGTACTTC.

CDR3 sequence reads: CASSIDFPEAFF. DNA for the CDR3: TGTGCCAGTAGTATAGATTTCCCTGAAGCTTTCTTT. This sequence joins TRBV19 and TRBJ1-1; D gene ambiguous. Trimming cost V 0 bases and J 6 bases, with 5 bases left between them. The CDR3 is 12 residues long. CDR1 is LNHDA and CDR2 is SQIVND in the germline V gene (reference sequence).

This chain uses TRBV2 with TRBJ1-6; possible D gene TRBD1, 6 bases. Germline values: CDR1 SNHLY, CDR2 FYNNEI. The CDR3 loop spans 14 amino acids. Trimming took off 8 bases at V and 3 bases at J, with 11 bases between the two ends. CDR3: CASSGGYYNSPLHF. CDR3 in DNA: TGTGCCAGCTCGGGGGGCTACTATAATTCACCCCTCCACTTT.

This clone appeared a few times. The chain couples TRBV5-6 to TRBJ2-7; no clear D gene. Germline V gene sequence: CDR1 SGHDT, CDR2 YYEEEE. There are 13 residues in the CDR3. V lost 0 bases and J lost 2, with 6 bases in between. The CDR3: CASSLDSPYEQYF. The CDR3 DNA reads TGTGCCAGCAGCTTGGACAGTCCCTACGAGCAGTACTTC. The full variable domain, rest sourced from reference TRBV5-6 and TRBJ2-7, is DAGVTQSPTHLIKTRGQQVTLRCSPKSGHDTVSWYQQALGQGPQFIFQYYEEEERQRGNFPDRFSGHQFPNYSSELNVNALLLGDSALYLCASSLDSPYEQYFGPGTRLTVT.

The chain links TRBV6-6 to TRBJ2-3, with TRBD1 matching over 9 bases. The CDR3 has 15 residues. The ends lost 2 bases at V and 5 bases at J; junction bases unmatched: 5. From germline, CDR1 is MNHNY and CDR2 SVGAGI (reference sequence). Here the CDR3 reads CASSYTGGAKDTQYF. The CDR3 DNA reads as TGTGCCAGCAGTTACACAGGGGGCGCGAAAGATACGCAGTATTTT.

V is TRBV11-3 and J is TRBJ1-1; TRBD1 matches at 11 bases. Germline CDR1 is SGHNT and CDR2 is YENEEA. This CDR3 has 13 amino acids. Unmatched junction bases numbered 7, after V lost 5 bases and J lost 11 bases. The CDR3 loop reads CASSPGTGGKAFF. In DNA form, the CDR3 reads TGTGCCAGCAGCCCCGGGACAGGGGGAAAGGCTTTCTTT.

The rearrangement links TRBV19 to TRBJ1-1; D is perhaps TRBD1 (5 bases). Germline CDR1 is LNHDA and CDR2 is SQIVND (reference sequence). V gave up 3 bases and J gave up 0 bases, with 11 bases separating them. CDR3 length: 15 amino acids. CDR3 nucleotides: TGTGCCAGTAGTATGGGCAGGGCCTTGAACACTGAAGCTTTCTTT. Residues: CASSMGRALNTEAFF.

The gene calls are TRBV4-2 and TRBJ2-7, with D perhaps matching TRBD1 or TRBD2 (5 bases each). The germline CDR1 and CDR2 sequences are LGHNA and YNFKEQ. V was pared by 0 bases and J by 0 bases, with 18 bases between. The CDR3 length is 18 residues. As DNA, the CDR3 is TGTGCCAGCAGCCAAGATTTGAGGGCAGGGTCGAGCTCCTACGAGCAGTACTTC. This translates into CASSQDLRAGSSSYEQYF.

The chain joins TRBV7-9 to TRBJ2-1; 8 bases line up with TRBD2. In germline, CDR1 is SEHNR, CDR2 FQNEAQ (reference sequence). With V trimmed by 3 bases and J by 6 bases, 4 bases remained unmatched. CDR3 length: 14 residues. CDR3 nucleotides: TGTGCCAGCAGCTTCGGACTAGCAGGCAATGAGCAGTTCTTC. Residues: CASSFGLAGNEQFF.

This chain uses TRBV13 with TRBJ1-4; the match to TRBD1 covers 11 bases. The CDR3 runs to 14 residues. J lost 7 bases, V lost 5 bases, and 3 bases had no gene match. The germline V gene encodes CDR1 PRHDT and CDR2 FYEKMQ (reference sequence). CDR3 sequence (DNA): TGTGCCAGCAGCCTCGGGACAGGGGGTGAAAAACTGTTTTTT. Its protein product is CASSLGTGGEKLFF.

The rearrangement uses TRBV11-2 and TRBJ2-7, with 7 positions matching TRBD2. The CDR3 spans 14 residues. CDR1 is SGHAT, CDR2 FQNNGV, per germline. V dropped 1 base and J dropped 4; count of bases not matched to a gene: 4. DNA for the CDR3: TGTGCCAGCAGCTTAGTGTCTAGCGGATACGAGCAGTACTTC. It is translated as CASSLVSSGYEQYF.

The V and J genes are TRBV10-2 and TRBJ1-1, with unresolved D. Germline CDR1 WSHSY, CDR2 SAAADI. V shed 4 bases and J shed 4 bases, with 10 bases lying between them. This CDR3 has 13 amino acids. The CDR3 DNA reads as TGCGCCAGCAGTGCCACGCGGCCCACTGAAGCTTTCTTT. Its protein product is CASSATRPTEAFF.

The chain is built from TRBV6-4 and TRBJ1-5, with TRBD1 as a possible D gene (5 bases). V was pared by 6 bases and J by 2 bases, with 11 bases between. Germline loops: CDR1 MRHNA, CDR2 SNTAGT. This CDR3 spans 14 amino acids. CDR3 sequence reads: CASSPWGGNQPQHF. CDR3 sequence (DNA): TGTGCCAGCAGCCCCTGGGGCGGCAATCAGCCCCAGCATTTT.

Here the CDR3 DNA reads TGTGCCAGCAGCTGGGACTATGACGTGACACCGAGTAGCACAGATACGCAGTATTTT. As protein: CASSWDYDVTPSSTDTQYF. V usage is TRBV7-9 and J usage is TRBJ2-3, with 7 nucleotides matching TRBD2. The V gene end was trimmed by 4 bases and the J gene end by 0 bases; junction bases not matched to a gene: 16. Germline lookup yields CDR1 SEHNR and CDR2 FQNEAQ (reference sequence). The CDR3 loop spans 19 amino acids.

This clone was observed a handful of times. The CDR3 bases are TGCGCCAGCAGCTGGACTAGCGGGGGGCTGGGGGAAGAGACCCAGTACTTC. Amino acids: CASSWTSGGLGEETQYF. The chain links TRBV5-1 to TRBJ2-5; 14 bases map to TRBD2. The V gene end was trimmed by 3 bases and the J gene end by 3 bases; junction bases not matched to a gene: 7. Germline V gene lookup returns CDR1 SGHRS and CDR2 YFSETQ. This CDR3 is 17 amino acids long.

This chain uses TRBV5-6 with TRBJ2-7, with D perhaps TRBD1 or TRBD2 (5 bases each). Germline CDR1 reads SGHDT; CDR2 reads YYEEEE. Trimming pared 3 bases from V and 2 bases from J, leaving 9 bases between. CDR3 length: 13 amino acids. This CDR3 is CASSWGSTYEQYF. The CDR3 nucleotides read TGTGCCAGCAGCTGGGGGTCTACCTACGAGCAGTACTTC.

This clone was seen a single time. The gene calls are TRBV4-2 and TRBJ2-1, with 8 bases fitting TRBD2. The germline V gene encodes CDR1 LGHNA and CDR2 YNFKEQ. J gave up 8 bases and V 6 bases, and 15 bases lay outside the gene matches. The CDR3 sequence is 16 residues long. CDR3 residues: CASSKVSGLGGYEQFF. CDR3 sequence (DNA): TGTGCCAGCAGTAAGGTCTCGGGACTAGGGGGGTATGAGCAGTTCTTC.

The chain is built from TRBV27 and TRBJ2-1; maybe TRBD2 (7 bases). CDR1 is MNHEY, CDR2 SMNVEV, per germline (reference sequence). There are 15 residues in the CDR3. The ends were cut back, 3 bases at V and 0 bases at J, with 9 bases in the middle. In DNA, the CDR3 is TGTGCCAGCAGTTTGAGGGGGGGCTCCTACAATGAGCAGTTCTTC. Encoded protein: CASSLRGGSYNEQFF.